The 18 T cell receptor beta chains below were found in one sample sequenced in a study of T cells in Graves' hyperthyroidism and ophthalmopathy. RNA transcripts served as the template for amplifying TCR beta CDR3 regions. RT-PCR in the first round (using the HTBI primer set) targeted the TCR CDR3. TCRdb re-called the multiplex PCR reads through MiXCR, storing one row per CDR3 protein. The table records hundreds of thousands of distinct CDR3 sequences, about a sixth of them present only once. Input material: blood. All receptors derive from a woman aged 55-75 years with Graves' ophthalmopathy.

V and J are TRBV28 and TRBJ2-1; TRBD1 matches 8 bases. The CDR3 spans 14 residues. The ends lost 6 bases at V and 8 bases at J; junction bases unmatched: 9. Germline V CDR1 and CDR2: MDHEN, SYDVKM. CDR3 sequence: CASRLDRELDEQFF. In DNA, the CDR3 is TGTGCCAGCAGGCTGGACAGGGAGCTAGATGAGCAGTTCTTC.

The CDR3 DNA reads TGCAGTGCTAGACAGGACAGTGGAAACACCATATATTTT. Its protein product is CSARQDSGNTIYF. J is TRBJ1-3 and V is TRBV20-1, with a tentative D call TRBD1 (6 bases). The germline V gene encodes CDR1 DFQATT and CDR2 SNEGSKA (reference sequence). V was clipped by 2 bases and J by 3 bases, with 8 bases between them. The CDR3 covers 13 residues.

At least ten counts were recorded for this clonotype. The V gene is TRBV5-6, the J gene TRBJ2-7; maybe TRBD1 (6 bases). Germline loops: CDR1 SGHDT, CDR2 YYEEEE. The CDR3 is made up of 14 amino acids. V dropped 3 bases and J dropped 8 bases, with 18 bases sitting between them. The CDR3 region is CASSSDRSLGQQYF. The DNA of the CDR3 is TGTGCCAGCAGCTCAGACAGGTCTCTCGGCCAGCAGTACTTC.

Notes on this clonotype: Given a much more abundant clone one base away, this may be a read error. The chain couples TRBV6-5 to TRBJ1-5, with D uncertain. The CDR3 contains 15 residues. Germline CDR1 reads MNHEY; CDR2 reads SVGAGI. The CDR3 bases are TGTGACAGCAGTTACTCACGAGATAGCAATCAGCCCCAGCATTTT. This translates into CDSSYSRDSNQPQHF.

About this clonotype itself: This could be a read error, since a much larger clone is one nucleotide away. The chain links TRBV11-2 to TRBJ1-4, with 9 bases lining up with TRBD1. The germline V gene has CDR1 SGHAT and CDR2 FQNNGV. The CDR3 consists of 15 residues. Here the CDR3 reads CASSAQGATNEKLSF. CDR3 sequence (DNA): TGTGCCAGCAGCGCACAGGGGGCAACTAATGAAAAACTGTCTTTT.

This clonotype was recorded a few times. The CDR3 protein is CASSFRTGSPYEQYF. As DNA, the CDR3 is TGTGCCAGCAGCTTCCGGACAGGTTCCCCCTACGAGCAGTACTTC. The V call is TRBV11-3, the J call TRBJ2-7; 7 nucleotides line up with TRBD1. This CDR3 region has 15 residues. The junction had 7 bases not matched to a gene; V was cut back by 3 bases and J by 2 bases. Germline lookup yields CDR1 SGHNT and CDR2 YENEEA.

This clonotype came up many times. The chain joins TRBV11-2 to TRBJ1-2, with D hard to call. V was shortened by 5 bases and J by 4 bases, with 11 bases between the two germline ends. Germline CDR1 reads SGHAT; CDR2 reads FQNNGV. The CDR3 extends over 13 amino acids. The CDR3 sequence: CASSPDVSYGYTF. In DNA, the CDR3 is TGTGCCAGCAGCCCGGATGTGAGCTATGGCTACACCTTC.

This clonotype was observed at least ten times. The V gene is TRBV5-5, the J gene TRBJ2-5, with 9 bases that match TRBD1. Trimming took 0 bases from V and 4 from J; bases not matched to a gene: 1. Looked up from germline, CDR1 is SGHKS and CDR2 is YYEKEE (reference sequence). The CDR3 length is 14 residues. The CDR3 reads CASSLGTGVETQYF. Here the CDR3 DNA reads TGTGCCAGCAGCTTGGGGACAGGGGTAGAGACCCAGTACTTC.

This clonotype occurred a few times. The chain is built from TRBV5-5 and TRBJ1-4, with a weak D call TRBD1 (6 bases). Germline V CDR1 and CDR2: SGHKS, YYEKEE (reference sequence). Trimming took 4 bases from V and 3 from J, leaving 10 bases between them. The CDR3 is 14 amino acids. CDR3 coding DNA: TGTGCCAGCAGCCTAGGGACATCTAATGAAAAACTGTTTTTT. It is translated as CASSLGTSNEKLFF. The whole variable domain, remainder taken from reference TRBV5-5 and TRBJ1-4, is DAGVTQSPTHLIKTRGQQVTLRCSPISGHKSVSWYQQVLGQGPQFIFQYYEKEERGRGNFPDRFSARQFPNYSSELNVNALLLGDSALYLCASSLGTSNEKLFFGSGTQLSVL.

The table lists this clonotype with many counts. V is TRBV5-1 and J is TRBJ2-3; D is uncertain. CDR1 SGHRS and CDR2 YFSETQ come from the germline V gene. The CDR3 is 13 residues long. Trimming left V 3 bases short and J 4 bases short, with 9 bases between. DNA for the CDR3: TGCGCCAGCAGCTGGAGTACGGCAGATACGCAGTATTTT. Its translation: CASSWSTADTQYF.

This chain joins TRBV24-1 and TRBJ1-5; D unclear. The CDR3 consists of 13 residues. In germline, CDR1 is KGHDR, CDR2 SFDVKD. The V gene lost 2 bases and the J gene lost 4 bases, with 5 bases spanning the gap. The CDR3 nucleotides are TGTGCCACCAGTGATTACGGGAATCAGCCCCAGCATTTT. Its translation: CATSDYGNQPQHF.

This clonotype was seen ten or more times. The J gene is TRBJ2-7, the V gene TRBV6-1; D remains ambiguous. The CDR3 contains 13 residues. V was shortened by 5 bases and J by 5 bases, with 13 bases between the two germline ends. From germline, CDR1 is MNHNS and CDR2 SASEGT. Here the CDR3 DNA reads TGTGCCAGCAGTCCTTACAGTGGAAACGAGCAGTACTTC. This translates into CASSPYSGNEQYF.

The chain is built from TRBV29-1 and TRBJ2-1; D is uncertain. Trimming removed 7 bases at V and 6 bases at J, with 10 bases between. The CDR3 is 11 amino acids. Germline V lookup: CDR1 SQVTM, CDR2 ANQGSEA. The CDR3 is CSALAGNEQFF. In nucleotides, the CDR3 is TGCAGCGCCTTGGCCGGCAATGAGCAGTTCTTC.

This clonotype was counted only a few times. The chain has TRBV7-2 and TRBJ2-2; unclear D gene. Trimming removed 6 bases at V and 1 base at J, with 12 bases between. CDR1 is SGHTA, CDR2 FQGNSA, per germline. The CDR3 sequence is 15 residues long. The CDR3 nucleotides are TGTGCCAGCAGTACTCGATCATTGAACACCGGGGAGCTGTTTTTT. Encoded protein: CASSTRSLNTGELFF. The full variable domain, in which reference TRBV7-2 and TRBJ2-2 provide the parts outside the CDR3, is GAGVSQSPSNKVTEKGKDVELRCDPISGHTALYWYRQSLGQGLEFLIYFQGNSAPDKSGLPSDRFSAERTGGSVSTLTIQRTQQEDSAVYLCASSTRSLNTGELFFGEGSRLTVL.

Details on this clonotype: A much bigger clone sits one base away, suggesting this may be a read error. This chain connects TRBV28 to TRBJ1-5, with D possibly matching TRBD1 (5 bases). Looked up from germline, CDR1 is MDHEN and CDR2 is SYDVKM. The CDR3 totals 14 residues. The CDR3 is CASRLVWGGQPQHF. The CDR3 bases are TGTGCCAGCCGTTTAGTCTGGGGCGGTCAGCCCCAGCATTTT.

The chain links TRBV10-3 to TRBJ2-4; weak D call: TRBD2 (5 bases). Germline V lookup: CDR1 ENHRY, CDR2 SYGVKD. The CDR3 runs 14 residues. V was cut by 3 bases and J by 2 bases, with 8 bases left in between. The CDR3 reads CAISDREPKNIQYF. CDR3 coding DNA: TGTGCCATCAGTGATCGGGAACCCAAAAACATTCAGTACTTC.

This clonotype was seen repeatedly, ten times or more. This chain joins TRBV5-1 and TRBJ2-7, with TRBD1 as a possible D gene (5 bases). Deletions cut 5 bases from V and 2 bases from J, with 14 bases between. The CDR3 extends over 14 amino acids. CDR1 is SGHRS, CDR2 YFSETQ, per germline. The DNA for the CDR3 is TGCGCCAGCAGAACCGACAGCGCTACCTACGAGCAGTACTTC. Its protein is CASRTDSATYEQYF.

V is TRBV5-6 and J is TRBJ2-1, with 11 bases fitting TRBD2. There are 16 residues in the CDR3. Germline CDR1 and CDR2: SGHDT and YYEEEE. Unmatched junction bases numbered 11, after V lost 8 bases and J lost 4 bases. The chain's CDR3 is CASITWGTSGYNEQFF. The CDR3 bases are TGTGCCAGTATAACATGGGGGACTAGCGGTTACAATGAGCAGTTCTTC. The full variable domain, rest sourced from reference TRBV5-6 and TRBJ2-1, is DAGVTQSPTHLIKTRGQQVTLRCSPKSGHDTVSWYQQALGQGPQFIFQYYEEEERQRGNFPDRFSGHQFPNYSSELNVNALLLGDSALYLCASITWGTSGYNEQFFGPGTRLTVL.